The rows below give T cell receptor beta chains drawn from one sample of a study of blood T cells in healthy people across ages. TCRdb re-derived calls from the 5' RACE reads in MiXCR, one entry per CDR3 protein. Of more than 650,000 distinct CDR3 sequences listed, about 26% were seen once; the top ten hold 2.5% to 3.5%. This same sample was also taken into another study, of T cells of mothers and their children.

The sample was blood. The receptors shown here come from a boy between 10 and 17 years old in good health. CDR3s include the opening cysteine and the closing phenylalanine or tryptophan.

j_gene: TRBJ2-7; v_gene: TRBV3-1; CDR3aa: CASSRGLAGDEQYF
j_gene: TRBJ2-7; v_gene: TRBV28; CDR3aa: CASSLPAREAEQYF
j_gene: TRBJ2-3; v_gene: TRBV5-1; CDR3aa: CASSLDPISGADTQYF
j_gene: TRBJ2-4; v_gene: TRBV4-1; CDR3aa: CASSLLAGEIYF
j_gene: TRBJ2-7; v_gene: TRBV7-9; CDR3aa: CASSLGLEEQYF
j_gene: TRBJ1-3; v_gene: TRBV12-3/TRBV12-4; CDR3aa: CASSRPGSGNTIYF
j_gene: TRBJ2-1; v_gene: TRBV12-3/TRBV12-4; CDR3aa: CASSGDGHNEQFF
j_gene: TRBJ2-3; v_gene: TRBV12-3/TRBV12-4; CDR3aa: CATSRVSGSSTDTRYF
j_gene: TRBJ1-5; v_gene: TRBV5-1; CDR3aa: CASSYPQGSQHF
j_gene: NA; v_gene: TRBV27; CDR3aa: CASSFLRDRAFHEQYF
j_gene: TRBJ1-2; v_gene: TRBV20-1; CDR3aa: CSASGTGVGYTF
j_gene: TRBJ2-1; v_gene: TRBV7-8; CDR3aa: CASSLIRGQNEQFF
j_gene: TRBJ1-6; v_gene: TRBV20-1; CDR3aa: CSATPGDNSPLHF
j_gene: TRBJ2-7; v_gene: TRBV6-1; CDR3aa: CATPGRVRSYEQYF
j_gene: TRBJ2-1; v_gene: TRBV11-3; CDR3aa: CASSWNPSLGGSSYNEQFF
j_gene: TRBJ2-2; v_gene: TRBV6-6; CDR3aa: CASSYHTATGELFF
j_gene: TRBJ2-3; v_gene: TRBV28; CDR3aa: CASSFDGTSTDTQYF
j_gene: TRBJ1-2; v_gene: TRBV6-1; CDR3aa: CASSVTVVGYTF
j_gene: TRBJ2-3; v_gene: TRBV5-5; CDR3aa: CASSLGTLNTDTQYF
j_gene: TRBJ2-2; v_gene: TRBV10-3; CDR3aa: CAISVGGGLRDTGELFF
j_gene: TRBJ2-6; v_gene: TRBV6-2/TRBV6-3; CDR3aa: CASTKSSGANVLTF
j_gene: TRBJ2-5; v_gene: TRBV2; CDR3aa: CASSGQGETQYF
j_gene: NA; v_gene: TRBV7-2; CDR3aa: CASSYGLSDEQFF
j_gene: TRBJ1-1; v_gene: TRBV6-4; CDR3aa: CASSRESGNTEAFF
j_gene: TRBJ2-7; v_gene: TRBV5-1; CDR3aa: CASSLLDEQYF
j_gene: TRBJ1-2; v_gene: TRBV7-8; CDR3aa: CASSDRPMGWDTF
j_gene: TRBJ2-7; v_gene: TRBV6-5; CDR3aa: CASTEPGTYEQYF
j_gene: TRBJ1-2; v_gene: TRBV6-1; CDR3aa: CASSEEGQYGYTF
j_gene: NA; v_gene: TRBV27; CDR3aa: CASSFSSGGGMGEQFF
j_gene: TRBJ1-1; v_gene: TRBV27; CDR3aa: CASRLTGSTEAFF
j_gene: TRBJ1-1; v_gene: TRBV29-1; CDR3aa: CSMAEGVTEAFF